This T cell receptor beta chain was found in a study of beta chain features in type 1 diabetes. Study results and caveats: When VDJ junctions were examined, type 1 diabetes patients showed fewer insertions and more deletions. Equally in patients and controls, PCR might preferentially amplify shorter templates.

Reverse transcribing all isolated RNA meant expressed TCRB transcripts were sequenced. Produced via immunoSEQ multiplex PCR; TCRdb's table is partial and in-frame only. The sample includes about 250,000 clones, roughly 13% of them seen just once. Of note for this clone: Its antigen is currently unknown.

Sorting that relied on CD45RO/CCR7/CD25/CD127/CD95/CD27 yielded CD4+ naive, central memory, regulatory and stem cell-like memory cells. The sample comprised naive CD4+ T cells from blood. This sequence originates from a woman aged 40-49 years in good health.

The CDR3 DNA reads TGTGCCAGCAGTTACTCTGCACAGGGGCACTACACCTTC. It translates to CASSYSAQGHYTF. The chain uses TRBV6-6 and TRBJ1-2, with 7 bases lining up with TRBD1. The V and J ends lost 0 bases and 10 bases, in that order; junction bases with no gene match: 5. This CDR3 is built from 13 residues. The germline CDR1 and CDR2 sequences are MNHNY and SVGAGI (reference sequence).